This TCR beta chain derives from a study of T cells expressing NK-cell markers. Study information: In sorted CD3+CD56+NKG2C+, CD3+CD56+NKG2C- and CD3+CD56-NKG2C+ T cells, TCR beta repertoires were obtained. One of the eight sequenced donors was seronegative, whereas the other seven were HCMV-seropositive. Study observations and caveats: For four donors, these clonotypes were likewise the leading ones in the CD3+CD56-NKG2C+ fraction.

5'RACE template switching with UMIs produced the TCR beta cDNA. TCRdb reanalyzed the 5' RACE reads, giving one entry per CDR3 protein sequence and no DNA. The table lists about 160,000 distinct CDR3 sequences. A word on this clonotype: The target antigen is unknown.

The CDR3 extends over 15 amino acids. CDR1 and CDR2 from the germline V gene are LGHNA and YNFKEQ. This rearrangement joins TRBV4-2 to TRBJ2-7; without DNA, the TCRdb call of TRBD1 cannot be checked. The source is a man between 18 and 69 years old in good health. Sequenced sample: blood T cells: a sorted CD56 or NKG2C T cell subset, CD4+ or CD8+ T cells, or bulk PBMC T cells (not recorded which). The CDR3 spells CASSQGTGDSGEQYF.